Listed here is a single T cell receptor beta chain. The sample is drawn from a study of cytomegalovirus exposure and HLA in healthy donors. Study details: The early release's HLA-typed donors yielded 78 million or so unique TCRs.

The PCR ran on 60 Vbeta and 13 Jbeta primers. Some clones are missing from TCRdb's copy, which holds only in-frame ones; the method was immunoSEQ multiplex PCR. Here the sample spans over 100,000 clones, about three fifths being singletons. V lost 3 bases and J 5 bases, leaving 14 bases between the germline ends. Per germline, CDR1 LNHDA and CDR2 SQIVND (reference sequence). CDR3 length: 14 amino acids. This clonotype originated in a man in his forties or fifties in good health and CMV-seropositive. The V gene is TRBV19, the J gene TRBJ2-7; no clear D. The specimen was PBMCs. Written as DNA, the CDR3 is TGTGCCAGTAGTATGGGCAGGTTTATCCACGAGCAGTACTTC. It specifies CASSMGRFIHEQYF. The entire variable domain, with the rest obtained from reference TRBV19 and TRBJ2-7, is as follows: DGGITQSPKYLFRKEGQNVTLSCEQNLNHDAMYWYRQDPGQGLRLIYYSQIVNDFQKGDIAEGYSVSREKKESFPLTVTSAQKNPTAFYLCASSMGRFIHEQYFGPGTRLTVT.